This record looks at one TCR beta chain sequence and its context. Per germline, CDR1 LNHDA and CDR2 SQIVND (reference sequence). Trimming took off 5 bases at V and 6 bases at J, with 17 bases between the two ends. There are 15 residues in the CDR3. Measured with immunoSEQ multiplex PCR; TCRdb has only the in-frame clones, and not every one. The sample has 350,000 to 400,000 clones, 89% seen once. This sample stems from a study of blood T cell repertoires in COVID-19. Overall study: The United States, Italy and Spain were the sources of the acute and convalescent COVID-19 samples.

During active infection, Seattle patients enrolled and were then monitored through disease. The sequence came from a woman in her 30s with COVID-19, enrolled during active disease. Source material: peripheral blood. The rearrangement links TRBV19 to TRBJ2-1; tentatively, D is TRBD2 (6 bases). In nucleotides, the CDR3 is TGTGCCAGTAGTGTACGACTAGGTCGCTTCAATGAGCAGTTCTTC. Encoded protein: CASSVRLGRFNEQFF.